These T cell receptor beta chains were read from a single sample in a study of blood T cell repertoires in COVID-19. Sequencing was performed with immunoSEQ multiplex PCR; in TCRdb, only in-frame clones are kept and a portion is missing. The table records 200,000 to 300,000 clones, approximately 80% of them present only once. The sample comprised peripheral blood. These receptors were obtained from a woman older than 75 with COVID-19, enrolled during active disease. CDR3s include the opening cysteine and the closing phenylalanine or tryptophan. The D gene is left open where the match is weak. Not every row has a clone size; where given, it reads once, few, many or a size class.

>TRBD1|.|TRBV6-4|TRBJ1-1
TGTGCCAGCAGCAAGACGACAGGGGGTACTGAAGCTTTCTTT
CASSKTTGGTEAFF
>TRBD1|.|TRBV27|TRBJ2-5
TGTGCCAGCAGTTTGGGGTGGACAGGGCTACTCGAGACCCAGTACTTC
CASSLGWTGLLETQYF
>.|few|TRBV29-1|TRBJ1-1
TGCAGCGTACACGGCGGAAGTGAAGCTTTCTTT
CSVHGGSEAFF
>.|.|TRBV6-5|TRBJ1-2
TGTGCCAGCAGGCCCACAGAAAACTATGGCTACACCTTC
CASRPTENYGYTF
>.|.|TRBV7-2|TRBJ2-7
TGTGCCAGCAGCTTAGATGGCACAACAGGCTACGAGCAGTACTTC
CASSLDGTTGYEQYF
>.|.|TRBV28|TRBJ1-4
TGTGCCAGCAGTTCAACAGGGTTCAGCACTAATGAAAAACTGTTTTTT
CASSSTGFSTNEKLFF
>.|.|TRBV7-9|TRBJ1-6
TGTGCCAGCAGCTTAACCGGGACTCAGGGTTCACCCCTCCACTTT
CASSLTGTQGSPLHF
>.|once|TRBV24-1|TRBJ2-2
TGTGCCACCAGTGCGACCGGTCGGGGCGGGGAGCTGTTTTTT
CATSATGRGGELFF
>TRBD1|few|TRBV27|TRBJ1-1
TGTGCCAGCAGTCCGACAGGGCAGAGGAACACTGAAGCTTTCTTT
CASSPTGQRNTEAFF
>TRBD2|.|TRBV5-1|TRBJ2-1
TGCGCCAGCAGCTTGACTAGCGGGGGGCATAATGAGCAGTTCTTC
CASSLTSGGHNEQFF
>.|.|TRBV6-5|TRBJ2-5
TGTGCCAGCAGTTGGACAATCCAAGAGACCCAGTACTTC
CASSWTIQETQYF
>TRBD2|.|TRBV28|TRBJ2-1
TGTGCCAGCAGTTTAAACGGGCTAGCGGGAGGGGGCTCCTACAATGAGCAGTTCTTC
CASSLNGLAGGGSYNEQFF
>.|.|TRBV5-1|TRBJ1-4
TGCGCCAGCAGCCCAACAGGGACTACTGAAAAACTGTTTTTT
CASSPTGTTEKLFF
>TRBD2|.|TRBV28|TRBJ2-7
TGTGCCAGCATCCCCGGGACTAGCGGGGCCTACGAGCAGTACTTC
CASIPGTSGAYEQYF
>TRBD2|few|TRBV4-2|TRBJ2-5
TGTGCCAGCAGCTGGACTAGCGCCCAAGAGACCCAGTACTTC
CASSWTSAQETQYF
>.|.|TRBV30|TRBJ1-1
TGTGCCTGGAGCTTCTCTGGGGGGTGGCGACAGAACACTGAAGCTTTCTTT
CAWSFSGGWRQNTEAFF
>.|once|TRBV2|TRBJ2-3
TGTGCCAGCAAGCTTAGACTAGACACGGATACGCAGTATTTT
CASKLRLDTDTQYF
>.|.|TRBV10-3|TRBJ1-1
TGTGCCATCAGTGTCAGGGCAGAGACTGAAGCTTTCTTT
CAISVRAETEAFF
>.|.|TRBV29-1|TRBJ1-1
TGCAGCGCTGAGGGGGGTTACACTGAAGCTTTCTTT
CSAEGGYTEAFF
>TRBD1|.|TRBV30|TRBJ2-7
TGTGCCTGGAGTGTAAGACAGGGGCCATACGAGCAGTACTTC
CAWSVRQGPYEQYF
>TRBD1|.|TRBV11-2|TRBJ1-2
TGTGCCAGCAGCTTAGGGGGGACAGGGGAAGGCTACACCTTC
CASSLGGTGEGYTF
>TRBD1|few|TRBV2|TRBJ1-3
TGTGCCAGCAGCCGGACAGGATCCTCTGGAAACACCATATATTTT
CASSRTGSSGNTIYF
>.|once|TRBV30|TRBJ2-2
TGTGCCTGGAGTGTTGGCCGGGTGAGCACCGGGGAGCTGTTTTTT
CAWSVGRVSTGELFF
>TRBD2|.|TRBV20-1|TRBJ2-7
TGCAGTGCTAGTCCCAGCGGGAGGATCGAGCAGTACTTC
CSASPSGRIEQYF
>.|.|TRBV7-2|TRBJ2-7
TGTGCCAGCAGCTTAGAACAATCAGTACGCGAGCAGTACTTC
CASSLEQSVREQYF
>TRBD1|.|TRBV4-2|TRBJ1-6
TGTGCCAGCGGGTTGGAGGGGGCCTCCTATAATTCACCCCTCCACTTT
CASGLEGASYNSPLHF
>.|.|TRBV18|TRBJ1-6
TGTGCCAGCTCACCACGACAGCCTGGCTCTAATTCACCCCTCCACTTT
CASSPRQPGSNSPLHF
>.|few|TRBV28|TRBJ1-2
TGTGCCAGCAGCTCGGGGGGCAAGGGCTACACCTTC
CASSSGGKGYTF
>TRBD1|.|TRBV7-3|TRBJ2-2
TGTGCCAGCAGCTCCCGGACAGGGAACACCGGGGAGCTGTTTTTT
CASSSRTGNTGELFF
>.|few|TRBV11-2|TRBJ1-1
TGTGCCAGCAGCTTAGATCAAAGGGGGAACACTGAAGCTTTCTTT
CASSLDQRGNTEAFF
>.|.|TRBV20-1|TRBJ2-1
TGCAGTGCTAGCTCGTACAATGAGCAGTTCTTC
CSASSYNEQFF
>.|.|TRBV20-1|TRBJ2-7
TGCAGTGCCCGGGACACCTACGAGCAGTACTTC
CSARDTYEQYF
>.|.|TRBV2|TRBJ1-2
TGTGCCAGCATCCGGGAAGGGGGGGTTCCCAACTATGGCTACACCTTC
CASIREGGVPNYGYTF
>TRBD1|.|TRBV28|TRBJ2-7
TGTGCCAGCAGTCGATCACAGGGGGCTCTCAGCGAGCAGTACTTC
CASSRSQGALSEQYF
>.|.|TRBV7-9|TRBJ1-2
TGTGCCAGCAGCTCGACGGACAGAATAAGCGGCTACACCTTC
CASSSTDRISGYTF
>.|.|TRBV7-9|TRBJ1-5
TGTGCCAGCAGTTCCCCGGCGGGGGGCCCCGGCCCCCAGCATTTT
CASSSPAGGPGPQHF
>.|.|TRBV27|TRBJ1-6
TGTGCCAGCAAAGGGGGGGCCTATAATTCACCCCTCCACTTT
CASKGGAYNSPLHF
>TRBD1|once|TRBV5-6|TRBJ2-7
TGTGCCAGCAGCCTGAGGGGGCTCCACTACGAGCAGTACTTC
CASSLRGLHYEQYF
>.|.|TRBV9|TRBJ2-3
TGTGCCAGCAGCGTAGGCTGGAGTGTAGATACGCAGTATTTT
CASSVGWSVDTQYF
>TRBD1|.|TRBV2|TRBJ1-1
TGTGCCAGCAGAGGACAGGGTGAAGCTTTCTTT
CASRGQGEAFF
>.|.|TRBV7-9|TRBJ1-1
TGTGCCAGCAGCCCTTTGGGCGGGAGGAACACTGAAGCTTTCTTT
CASSPLGGRNTEAFF
>TRBD1|.|TRBV3-1/TRBV3-2|TRBJ1-2
TGTGCCAGCGGAATTAGGACAGGGCATGGCTACACCTTC
CASGIRTGHGYTF
>.|.|TRBV5-1|TRBJ2-5
TGCGCCAGCAGCAAAGATCCCGGGGGGACCCAGTACTTC
CASSKDPGGTQYF
>.|.|TRBV6-5|TRBJ1-2
TGTGCCAGCGGTAACAGGATCTATGGCTACACCTTC
CASGNRIYGYTF